A single sample is the source of the 31 T cell receptor beta chains below, sequenced in a study of technical replicates of blood from a few donors (dated by TCRdb to 2016 to 2017). Library construction relied on the immunoSEQ multiplex PCR assay. The source is immuneACCESS, and TCRdb retained only in-frame sequences with V and J called. Part of the clones is not carried over; for the studies checked, unresolved V genes explain less than half of this, and the remainder is unexplained. For this sample there are approximately 100,000 clones; approximately 96% appear just once. The top ten clonotypes cover about 0.23% of the sample. Sequencing input: T cells isolated from PBMCs. All receptors derive from a human donor in good health.

The J gene is TRBJ2-7, the V gene TRBV7-6; maybe TRBD2 (6 bases). The germline V gene encodes CDR1 SGHVS and CDR2 FNYEAQ. V dropped 4 bases and J dropped 4 bases, with 20 bases sitting between them. This CDR3 is built from 16 residues. CDR3 in amino acids: CASSYPLLASPYEQYF. The CDR3 bases are TGTGCCAGCAGCTACCCCCTACTAGCCTCCCCTTACGAGCAGTACTTC.

This clone was seen just once. This rearrangement joins TRBV9 to TRBJ2-2; tentatively, D is TRBD1 (6 bases). The V end lost 0 bases, the J end lost 7 bases, and 13 bases lay between the germline ends. From germline, CDR1 is SGDLS and CDR2 YYNGEE. The length of the CDR3 is 15 residues. The CDR3 DNA reads TGTGCCAGCAGCGTAGGGGGGCGCGGTGGCGGGGAGCTGTTTTTT. The encoded protein is CASSVGGRGGGELFF.

The chain couples TRBV7-8 to TRBJ1-2; unclear D gene. There are 16 residues in the CDR3. CDR1 is SGHVS, CDR2 FQNEAQ, per germline. V lost 5 bases, J lost 5 bases, and 21 bases lay in between. This CDR3 is CASSHTQDIPMYGYTF. The CDR3 coding sequence is TGTGCCAGCAGCCATACTCAAGACATCCCAATGTATGGCTACACCTTC.

The V call is TRBV2, the J call TRBJ2-3; 7 positions match TRBD1. The CDR3 length is 17 residues. The V and J ends lost 7 bases and 1 base, in that order; junction bases with no gene match: 14. CDR1 and CDR2 from the germline V gene are SNHLY and FYNNEI. The CDR3 DNA reads TGTGCCAGCACCCGATGGGAGTTAGACAGGGGCACAGATACGCAGTATTTT. Protein product: CASTRWELDRGTDTQYF.

The chain combines TRBV6-5 with TRBJ2-7, with D unresolved. The CDR3 totals 15 residues. V was shortened by 2 bases and J by 2 bases, with 13 bases between the two germline ends. Germline CDR1 MNHEY, CDR2 SVGAGI. CDR3 residues: CASSYTLDTTYEQYF. The CDR3 DNA is TGTGCCAGCAGTTACACATTAGACACGACCTACGAGCAGTACTTC.

The chain recombines TRBV18 with TRBJ1-2, with D uncertain. V lost 3 bases to trimming and J lost 5 bases, with 13 bases between them. CDR3 size: 14 residues. Germline CDR1 is KGHSH and CDR2 is LQKENI. The CDR3: CASSPGAAEYGYTF. In DNA form, the CDR3 reads TGTGCCAGCTCACCGGGAGCTGCGGAGTATGGCTACACCTTC.

The chain employs TRBV6-1 and TRBJ2-4, with 8 positions matching TRBD1. Germline V gene data show CDR1 as MNHNS and CDR2 as SASEGT. The ends lost 6 bases at V and 0 bases at J; junction bases unmatched: 4. The CDR3 covers 15 residues. CDR3 sequence (DNA): TGTGCCAGCAGGGACAGGGTCGTAGCCAAAAACATTCAGTACTTC. Protein product: CASRDRVVAKNIQYF.

The chain couples TRBV5-1 to TRBJ2-5, with TRBD1 matching over 11 bases. Germline loops: CDR1 SGHRS, CDR2 YFSETQ. With V trimmed by 9 bases and J by 5 bases, 9 bases remained unmatched. The CDR3 is 14 amino acids. In DNA form, the CDR3 reads TGCGCCACGAGACCGGGACAGGGGGTGGAGACCCAGTACTTC. Protein sequence: CATRPGQGVETQYF.

V gene TRBV7-9 combines with J gene TRBJ1-1; the D gene is possibly TRBD1 (6 bases). This CDR3 contains 15 residues. V lost 4 bases to trimming and J lost 0 bases, with 12 bases between them. Germline values: CDR1 SEHNR, CDR2 FQNEAQ (reference sequence). The CDR3 loop is CASSSRGGVNTEAFF. CDR3 nucleotide sequence: TGTGCCAGCAGCTCACGAGGGGGGGTGAACACTGAAGCTTTCTTT. Full variable domain (outside the CDR3, taken from reference TRBV7-9 and TRBJ1-1): DTGVSQNPRHKITKRGQNVTFRCDPISEHNRLYWYRQTLGQGPEFLTYFQNEAQLEKSRLLSDRFSAERPKGSFSTLEIQRTEQGDSAMYLCASSSRGGVNTEAFFGQGTRLTVV.

The V call is TRBV10-1, the J call TRBJ2-2, with 8 bases lining up with TRBD2. The CDR3 extends over 17 amino acids. Trimming cost V 3 bases and J 4 bases; bases outside gene matches: 10. Germline V gives CDR1 WNHNN, CDR2 SYGVQD (reference sequence). CDR3 DNA sequence: TGCGCCAGCAGTGACCCAGCGGGAGAACAGGGCACCGGGGAGCTGTTTTTT. Translated: CASSDPAGEQGTGELFF.

This rearrangement joins TRBV4-2 to TRBJ2-2; TRBD2 matches 12 bases. The V and J ends lost 1 base and 6 bases, in that order; junction bases with no gene match: 6. Germline assignment: CDR1 LGHNA and CDR2 YNFKEQ. This CDR3 has 17 amino acids. This CDR3 reads CASSQGRLAGVSGELFF. For the CDR3, the DNA is TGTGCCAGCAGCCAAGGGAGACTAGCGGGGGTCTCCGGGGAGCTGTTTTTT.

This chain joins TRBV29-1 and TRBJ2-3; 9 bases are shared with TRBD2. J was trimmed by 4 bases and V by 4 bases; bases with no gene match: 6. The CDR3 consists of 14 residues. The germline gives CDR1 SQVTM, CDR2 ANQGSEA. The CDR3 DNA is TGCAGCGTTGTGACTAGCGGCAAACCAGATACGCAGTATTTT. Its protein is CSVVTSGKPDTQYF.

The CDR3 DNA is TGTGCCAGCAGCTCCCGTGACAGGGGCCGTACCTACGAGCAGTACTTC. Its protein product is CASSSRDRGRTYEQYF. The chain combines TRBV11-1 with TRBJ2-7, with TRBD1 matching over 8 bases. After removal of 4 bases from V and 2 bases from J, the junction contained 10 bases not matched to a gene. The CDR3 has 16 amino acids. The germline V gene has CDR1 SGHAT and CDR2 FQDESV (reference sequence).

This rearrangement joins TRBV5-6 to TRBJ1-1; 8 positions agree with TRBD1. Per the germline V gene, CDR1 is SGHDT and CDR2 is YYEEEE. Losses at the gene ends were 0 bases for V and 5 bases for J; bases not matched to a gene: 3. The CDR3 has 14 residues. CDR3 amino acids: CASSLGRGRTEAFF. CDR3 bases: TGTGCCAGCAGCTTGGGCAGGGGGCGGACTGAAGCTTTCTTT.

CDR3 DNA: TGCGCCAGCAGCCAATTGGTCGGGGGGGCGCAGTACTTC. Translation gives CASSQLVGGAQYF. V usage is TRBV4-1 and J usage is TRBJ2-7, with 8 bases fitting TRBD2. V was pared by 2 bases and J by 9 bases, with 6 bases of the junction left unmatched. The CDR3 spans 13 residues. In germline, CDR1 is MGHRA, CDR2 YSYEKL.

The genes are TRBV5-4 and TRBJ2-7, with D hard to call. The germline V and J ends were trimmed by 4 bases and 4 bases, with 9 bases remaining between them. The CDR3 covers 12 residues. Germline V gene sequence: CDR1 SGHNT, CDR2 YYREEE (reference sequence). Written as DNA, the CDR3 is TGTGCCAGCAGCGGAGAGAGATACGAGCAGTACTTC. Translation: CASSGERYEQYF. The full variable domain, with the rest looked up from reference TRBV5-4 and TRBJ2-7, is ETGVTQSPTHLIKTRGQQVTLRCSSQSGHNTVSWYQQALGQGPQFIFQYYREEENGRGNFPPRFSGLQFPNYSSELNVNALELDDSALYLCASSGERYEQYFGPGTRLTVT.

The V and J genes are TRBV7-6 and TRBJ2-7; D is undetermined. Trimming removed 5 bases at V and 1 base at J, with 9 bases between. Per the germline V gene, CDR1 is SGHVS and CDR2 is FNYEAQ. This CDR3 contains 13 residues. CDR3 bases: TGTGCCAGCAGCAAAGCACTATCCTACGAGCAGTACTTC. This encodes CASSKALSYEQYF.

The chain couples TRBV5-6 to TRBJ2-3; no clear D gene. This CDR3 contains 14 residues. CDR1 and CDR2 (germline): SGHDT, YYEEEE. V lost 0 bases to trimming and J lost 0 bases, with 5 bases between them. CDR3 in amino acids: CASSLDGSTDTQYF. The CDR3 nucleotides read TGTGCCAGCAGCTTGGACGGTAGCACAGATACGCAGTATTTT.

A single count supports this clone. This chain connects TRBV5-4 to TRBJ1-3; no clear D. V lost 0 bases, J lost 0 bases, and 7 bases lay in between. CDR3 length: 15 residues. Germline V gene sequence: CDR1 SGHNT, CDR2 YYREEE (reference sequence). CDR3 amino acids: CASSLGHRSGNTIYF. DNA for the CDR3: TGTGCCAGCAGCTTGGGGCACCGCTCTGGAAACACCATATATTTT.

This chain joins TRBV6-5 and TRBJ2-7; 8 positions match TRBD1. In germline, CDR1 is MNHEY, CDR2 SVGAGI. This CDR3 is built from 14 residues. V gave up 7 bases and J gave up 3 bases; unmatched junction bases: 8. The CDR3 nucleotides read TGTGCCAGCACTCGGACAGGGTTTATCTACGAGCAGTACTTC. Translation: CASTRTGFIYEQYF.

The rearrangement links TRBV27 to TRBJ2-2; TRBD1 agrees at 9 bases. Germline-derived CDR1 and CDR2 are MNHEY and SMNVEV (reference sequence). J gave up 14 bases and V 2 bases, and 6 bases lay outside the gene matches. CDR3 length: 13 residues. CDR3 DNA: TGTGCCAGCAGTTTAGACCTGGGACAGGGTCTGTTTTTT. As protein: CASSLDLGQGLFF.

This clone has a single count. The chain is built from TRBV25-1 and TRBJ2-7; maybe TRBD2 (5 bases). This CDR3 contains 17 residues. Trimming took 6 bases from V and 4 from J, leaving 25 bases between them. Per the germline V gene, CDR1 is MGHDK and CDR2 is SYGVNS. This CDR3 reads CASSPPPGKGFPYEQYF. Here the CDR3 DNA reads TGTGCCAGCAGCCCCCCCCCGGGGAAGGGATTCCCTTACGAGCAGTACTTC.

The chain carries TRBV19 and TRBJ1-5; D call uncertain. Trimming removed 7 bases at V and 1 base at J, with 8 bases between. This CDR3 comprises 13 residues. Germline V gene lookup returns CDR1 LNHDA and CDR2 SQIVND (reference sequence). The CDR3 loop reads CASMEYSNQPQHF. The CDR3 DNA reads as TGTGCCAGTATGGAGTACAGCAATCAGCCCCAGCATTTT.

V is TRBV11-2 and J is TRBJ2-5; 10 bases map to TRBD2. Germline V gene data show CDR1 as SGHAT and CDR2 as FQNNGV. V lost 0 bases to trimming and J lost 2 bases; unmatched junction nucleotides: 9. This CDR3 spans 18 amino acids. The CDR3 region has the DNA TGTGCCAGCAGCTTAGATTGGGGAGAACTAGCGGGGCAAGAGACCCAGTACTTC. Protein product: CASSLDWGELAGQETQYF.

A single count supports this clone. The J gene is TRBJ1-4, the V gene TRBV19, with D unresolved. Germline V gene lookup returns CDR1 LNHDA and CDR2 SQIVND (reference sequence). The CDR3 length is 18 residues. Trimming cost V 7 bases and J 2 bases, with 23 bases left between them. Here the CDR3 DNA reads TGTGCCAGTACGGCCGGGAGGCGCGTGTTTCAGACTAATGAAAAACTGTTTTTT. As protein: CASTAGRRVFQTNEKLFF.

The chain couples TRBV19 to TRBJ1-1; 8 nucleotides align to TRBD1. Germline CDR1 LNHDA, CDR2 SQIVND (reference sequence). V was pared by 7 bases and J by 1 base, with 17 bases of the junction left unmatched. The CDR3 has 18 residues. CDR3 residues: CASKGRWAPGQANTEAFF. For the CDR3, the DNA is TGTGCCAGTAAAGGACGATGGGCTCCGGGACAGGCGAACACTGAAGCTTTCTTT.

The chain has TRBV19 and TRBJ1-4; 8 bases align to TRBD1. Per germline, CDR1 LNHDA and CDR2 SQIVND (reference sequence). With 1 base clipped from V and 4 bases from J, the junction kept 2 bases outside the gene matches. The CDR3 is 15 amino acids. CDR3 coding DNA: TGTGCCAGTAGTATAGGGGACAGGATTAATGAAAAACTGTTTTTT. Translation: CASSIGDRINEKLFF.

V is TRBV19 and J is TRBJ1-1, with a weak D call TRBD1 (5 bases). Germline lookup yields CDR1 LNHDA and CDR2 SQIVND (reference sequence). CDR3 size: 13 residues. V lost 6 bases and J lost 3, with 11 bases in between. The chain's CDR3 is CASSLTEDTEAFF. CDR3 nucleotides: TGTGCCAGTAGCCTGACAGAGGACACTGAAGCTTTCTTT.

The rearrangement joins TRBV27 to TRBJ1-5; no reliable D call. Germline-derived CDR1 and CDR2 are MNHEY and SMNVEV (reference sequence). Trimming removed 5 bases from V and 5 bases from J, with 7 bases in between. CDR3 length: 12 residues. The CDR3, as DNA: TGTGCCAGCAGTCCCCGTCATCAGCCCCAGCATTTT. This translates into CASSPRHQPQHF.

This chain links TRBV6-5 with TRBJ2-7; D is undetermined. This CDR3 region has 13 residues. The germline V and J ends were trimmed by 2 bases and 3 bases, with 8 bases remaining between them. Germline assignment: CDR1 MNHEY and CDR2 SVGAGI. The DNA of the CDR3 is TGTGCCAGCAGTTACGGGCAGATCTACGAGCAGTACTTC. It specifies CASSYGQIYEQYF.

The chain uses TRBV29-1 and TRBJ2-1, with D perhaps TRBD1 (5 bases). V was shortened by 6 bases and J by 6 bases, with 15 bases between the two germline ends. From germline, CDR1 is SQVTM and CDR2 ANQGSEA. CDR3 length: 13 amino acids. The CDR3 DNA is TGCAGCGTGCAACAGGTCGTGGGCAATGAGCAGTTCTTC. Encoded protein: CSVQQVVGNEQFF.